This TCR beta chain was recovered during a study of human T cells and chemical hapten exposure. In TCRdb, the RACE reads were re-called with MiXCR into one record per CDR3 protein. The data show 200,000 to 300,000 distinct CDR3 sequences, 7% to 10% seen once. This clonotype was detected a few times. The time point was: pre-sensitization, week 0. Treatment reported: therapeutic diphenylcyclopropenone sensitization with weekly scalp DPC. The TCR comes from a woman in her 40s with alopecia areata. Some clones in this sample may be carry-over from other donors' samples. The sequencing here drew on whole blood, taken in connection with sensitization to the hapten diphenylcyclopropenone (DPC).

The CDR3 DNA follows: TGCAGTGCTAGAGATCTCGGGACTAGCGGGAGTGAGCAGTATTTT. It codes for CSARDLGTSGSEQYF. The chain has TRBV20-1 and TRBJ2-3, with 14 bases aligning to TRBD2. V gave up 0 bases and J gave up 11 bases; unmatched junction bases: 7. Germline-derived CDR1 and CDR2 are DFQATT and SNEGSKA (reference sequence). The CDR3 is 15 residues long.